Presented here are 30 T cell receptor beta chains from one specimen sequenced in a study of blood T cell repertoires in COVID-19. Clones were sequenced by immunoSEQ multiplex PCR, and TCRdb holds only the in-frame ones, with some missing. The data hold 250,000 to 300,000 clones, with 85% to 90% observed a single time. The sequenced sample was peripheral blood. The receptors here all came from a woman in her 30s with COVID-19, enrolled during active disease.

The chain joins TRBV19 to TRBJ2-1; D might be TRBD1 (6 bases). Trimming stripped 8 bases from V and 0 bases from J, with 17 bases between. The germline V gene encodes CDR1 LNHDA and CDR2 SQIVND (reference sequence). CDR3 length: 16 amino acids. The CDR3 nucleotides are TGTGCCAGTGGGGGCGGACTCCTAATCTCCTACAATGAGCAGTTCTTC. Translated, it gives CASGGGLLISYNEQFF. The entire variable domain, with the rest obtained from reference TRBV19 and TRBJ2-1, is as follows: DGGITQSPKYLFRKEGQNVTLSCEQNLNHDAMYWYRQDPGQGLRLIYYSQIVNDFQKGDIAEGYSVSREKKESFPLTVTSAQKNPTAFYLCASGGGLLISYNEQFFGPGTRLTVL.

In this sample, this clone turned up once. The gene calls are TRBV18 and TRBJ1-3, with D maybe TRBD1 (6 bases). This CDR3 has 15 amino acids. In germline, CDR1 is KGHSH, CDR2 LQKENI. The V end was cut by 1 base, the J end by 3 bases, with 10 bases between. The CDR3 region is CASSPQGDYGNTIYF. The CDR3 DNA reads TGTGCCAGCTCACCACAGGGGGATTATGGAAACACCATATATTTT.

This chain joins TRBV19 and TRBJ1-1; 8 nucleotides match TRBD1. Trimming removed 4 bases from V and 4 bases from J; junction bases left unmatched: 2. CDR3 length: 13 amino acids. Per germline, CDR1 LNHDA and CDR2 SQIVND (reference sequence). This chain's CDR3 is CASSSRGPTEAFF. CDR3 coding DNA: TGTGCCAGTAGTAGCAGGGGGCCCACTGAAGCTTTCTTT. Using reference TRBV19 and TRBJ1-1 for the parts outside the CDR3, the full variable domain is DGGITQSPKYLFRKEGQNVTLSCEQNLNHDAMYWYRQDPGQGLRLIYYSQIVNDFQKGDIAEGYSVSREKKESFPLTVTSAQKNPTAFYLCASSSRGPTEAFFGQGTRLTVV.

A few counts support this clone. The chain is built from TRBV28 and TRBJ1-1; 7 bases fit TRBD1. With 6 bases clipped from V and 5 bases from J, the junction kept 9 bases outside the gene matches. The CDR3 is made up of 14 amino acids. The germline gives CDR1 MDHEN, CDR2 SYDVKM. Written as DNA, the CDR3 is TGTGCCAGCAGCGTACAGGGGAGATGGACTGAAGCTTTCTTT. Protein product: CASSVQGRWTEAFF.

The chain couples TRBV27 to TRBJ2-3; D is uncertain. The V gene lost 5 bases and the J gene lost 3 bases, with 18 bases spanning the gap. CDR1 and CDR2 from the germline V gene are MNHEY and SMNVEV (reference sequence). The CDR3 contains 16 residues. Here the CDR3 reads CASSPLSEKTTDTQYF. The CDR3 DNA is TGTGCCAGCAGTCCCCTTTCTGAGAAAACTACAGATACGCAGTATTTT.

This chain connects TRBV4-3 to TRBJ1-4; no clear D gene. The germline V gene has CDR1 LGHNA and CDR2 YSLEER. The CDR3 consists of 13 residues. V lost 1 base and J lost 3, with 3 bases in between. CDR3 loop: CASSQGPNEKLFF. DNA of the CDR3: TGCGCCAGCAGCCAAGGGCCTAATGAAAAACTGTTTTTT.

The chain employs TRBV25-1 and TRBJ2-5, with 11 positions matching TRBD2. This CDR3 is built from 16 residues. Germline-derived CDR1 and CDR2 are MGHDK and SYGVNS. With 7 bases clipped from V and 3 bases from J, the junction kept 10 bases outside the gene matches. CDR3 bases: TGTGCCAGCACGTCCTGGGGACTAGCGGACGAAGAGACCCAGTACTTC. Translating it yields CASTSWGLADEETQYF. Using reference TRBV25-1 and TRBJ2-5 for the parts outside the CDR3, the full variable domain is EADIYQTPRYLVIGTGKKITLECSQTMGHDKMYWYQQDPGMELHLIHYSYGVNSTEKGDLSSESTVSRIRTEHFPLTLESARPSHTSQYLCASTSWGLADEETQYFGPGTRLLVL.

The rearrangement joins TRBV29-1 to TRBJ2-1, with 9 bases that match TRBD2. There are 15 residues in the CDR3. Germline V gene data show CDR1 as SQVTM and CDR2 as ANQGSEA. The trim removed 6 bases at V and 3 bases at J, leaving 9 bases unmatched. The CDR3 nucleotides are TGCAGCGTGGGAGGTAGCGGGAGAGGCTACAATGAGCAGTTCTTC. Protein sequence: CSVGGSGRGYNEQFF.

V is TRBV7-3 and J is TRBJ2-7; 13 bases agree with TRBD2. With V trimmed by 5 bases and J by 7 bases, 8 bases remained unmatched. The CDR3 loop spans 15 amino acids. From germline, CDR1 is SGHTA and CDR2 FQGTGA. CDR3 DNA: TGTGCCAGCAGCACCGGACTAGCGGGAGTGGAAGAGCAGTACTTC. It yields the protein CASSTGLAGVEEQYF.

This rearrangement joins TRBV25-1 to TRBJ1-5; D gene ambiguous. Germline V gene sequence: CDR1 MGHDK, CDR2 SYGVNS. This CDR3 has 13 residues. Trimming took off 0 bases at V and 9 bases at J, with 9 bases between the two ends. CDR3 nucleotides: TGTGCCAGCAGTGAATATGGAGATCGGCCCCAGCATTTT. This encodes CASSEYGDRPQHF.

This chain joins TRBV4-2 and TRBJ1-5; D not resolved. The V gene's germline CDR1 is LGHNA and CDR2 YNFKEQ. The V end lost 5 bases, the J end lost 5 bases, and 13 bases lay between the germline ends. The CDR3 contains 14 residues. The CDR3 DNA reads TGTGCCAGCAGCGCGGGCAACCGCTATCAGCCCCAGCATTTT. It yields the protein CASSAGNRYQPQHF.

The chain couples TRBV6-5 to TRBJ1-2, with 10 bases identical to TRBD1. The germline V gene has CDR1 MNHEY and CDR2 SVGAGI. The CDR3 sequence is 13 residues long. Losses at the gene ends were 4 bases for V and 6 bases for J; bases not matched to a gene: 2. The DNA for the CDR3 is TGTGCCAGCAGTTGGACAGGGGGGGATGGCTACACCTTC. This translates into CASSWTGGDGYTF.

The chain couples TRBV19 to TRBJ1-5, with 7 bases matching TRBD1. Germline loops: CDR1 LNHDA, CDR2 SQIVND (reference sequence). The length of the CDR3 is 17 residues. With V trimmed by 4 bases and J by 4 bases, 13 bases remained unmatched. The CDR3 DNA reads as TGTGCCAGTAGTAAGGCCCCGGTAGGGGACAGAAATCAGCCCCAGCATTTT. It yields the protein CASSKAPVGDRNQPQHF.

The CDR3 reads CASSLRLLAGANEQFF. The CDR3 coding sequence is TGCGCCAGCAGCTTGCGACTTCTAGCGGGGGCCAATGAGCAGTTCTTC. The rearrangement links TRBV5-1 to TRBJ2-1; 10 nucleotides align to TRBD2. CDR1 and CDR2 from the germline V gene are SGHRS and YFSETQ. The CDR3 spans 16 residues. After removal of 1 base from V and 6 bases from J, the junction contained 7 bases not matched to a gene.

The chain combines TRBV5-4 with TRBJ2-2; 15 nucleotides align to TRBD2. Germline V gene sequence: CDR1 SGHNT, CDR2 YYREEE (reference sequence). V lost 4 bases, J lost 4 bases, and 8 bases stayed unmatched. CDR3 length: 18 residues. DNA of the CDR3: TGTGCCAGCAGCAGAGGACTAGCGGGAGGGAAGACCACCGGGGAGCTGTTTTTT. It specifies CASSRGLAGGKTTGELFF. Filled out from reference TRBV5-4 and TRBJ2-2, the complete variable domain reads ETGVTQSPTHLIKTRGQQVTLRCSSQSGHNTVSWYQQALGQGPQFIFQYYREEENGRGNFPPRFSGLQFPNYSSELNVNALELDDSALYLCASSRGLAGGKTTGELFFGEGSRLTVL.

This rearrangement joins TRBV27 to TRBJ2-1, with D perhaps TRBD2 (6 bases). CDR3 size: 14 residues. CDR1 is MNHEY and CDR2 is SMNVEV in the germline V gene (reference sequence). The germline V and J ends were trimmed by 5 bases and 7 bases, with 15 bases remaining between them. This CDR3 is CASSEPGTSNEQFF. CDR3 nucleotide sequence: TGTGCCAGCAGTGAACCCGGGACTTCTAATGAGCAGTTCTTC.

This clone is a singleton in its sample. The chain uses TRBV7-9 and TRBJ2-7; 9 positions match TRBD1. There are 14 residues in the CDR3. Germline CDR1 SEHNR, CDR2 FQNEAQ (reference sequence). Losses at the gene ends were 6 bases for V and 0 bases for J; bases not matched to a gene: 3. The CDR3 region is CASRGDRDSYEQYF. For the CDR3, the DNA is TGTGCCAGCAGAGGGGACAGGGACTCCTACGAGCAGTACTTC.

The chain recombines TRBV2 with TRBJ2-3; D is unclear. This CDR3 is built from 11 residues. Trimming stripped 6 bases from V and 5 bases from J, with 6 bases between. Per germline, CDR1 SNHLY and CDR2 FYNNEI. CDR3 nucleotide sequence: TGTGCCAGCAGAGAGAGAGATACGCAGTATTTT. Protein product: CASRERDTQYF.

The chain combines TRBV18 with TRBJ2-7; 11 bases match TRBD2. V gave up 3 bases and J gave up 4 bases; unmatched junction bases: 5. From germline, CDR1 is KGHSH and CDR2 LQKENI. The CDR3 covers 15 residues. Written as DNA, the CDR3 is TGTGCCAGCTCACCTCAGACTAGCGGGAAGTACGAGCAGTACTTC. This codes for CASSPQTSGKYEQYF. Together with reference TRBV18 and TRBJ2-7, the CDR3 gives the full variable domain: NAGVMQNPRHLVRRRGQEARLRCSPMKGHSHVYWYRQLPEEGLKFMVYLQKENIIDESGMPKERFSAEFPKEGPSILRIQQVVRGDSAAYFCASSPQTSGKYEQYFGPGTRLTVT.

J is TRBJ2-1 and V is TRBV11-3, with TRBD2 as a possible D gene (6 bases). CDR3 length equals 13 residues. In germline, CDR1 is SGHNT, CDR2 YENEEA. The ends were cut back, 3 bases at V and 7 bases at J, with 10 bases in the middle. The CDR3 bases are TGTGCCAGCAGCTTGAGGGGAGGTAATGAGCAGTTCTTC. This translates into CASSLRGGNEQFF.

Regarding this clone: The junction shows a germline mismatch at one end, possibly a read error. The chain is built from TRBV7-7 and TRBJ2-5, with 11 positions matching TRBD2. Germline V gene data show CDR1 as SSHAT and CDR2 as FNYEAQ (reference sequence). The CDR3 spans 17 residues. The CDR3 nucleotides read TGTGCTAGCAGCTTGGATAGTAGGGGACTAGCGGAAGAGACCCAGTACTTC. It translates to CASSLDSRGLAEETQYF.

The CDR3 reads CAWIPQGPTDTQYF. The DNA of the CDR3 is TGTGCCTGGATCCCACAGGGACCAACAGATACGCAGTATTTT. This chain joins TRBV30 and TRBJ2-3; a possible D gene is TRBD1 (6 bases). This CDR3 has 14 residues. Germline V gene data show CDR1 as GTSNPN and CDR2 as SVGIG (reference sequence). Trimming left V 4 bases short and J 3 bases short, with 14 bases between.

The J gene is TRBJ2-7, the V gene TRBV4-1; weak D call: TRBD1 (5 bases). The CDR3 runs to 16 residues. V dropped 4 bases and J dropped 6 bases, with 22 bases sitting between them. CDR1 is MGHRA and CDR2 is YSYEKL in the germline V gene. The CDR3 loop is CASSPTLLRQGGEQYF. The CDR3 DNA sequence: TGCGCCAGCAGCCCAACTCTACTTCGCCAGGGTGGCGAGCAGTACTTC.

This rearrangement joins TRBV6-5 to TRBJ1-4; 9 bases are shared with TRBD1. The CDR3 totals 14 residues. Germline V gene sequence: CDR1 MNHEY, CDR2 SVGAGI. V dropped 6 bases and J dropped 8; count of bases not matched to a gene: 7. CDR3 region: CASSYRGRGEKLFF. CDR3 bases: TGTGCCAGCAGCTACAGGGGGCGCGGGGAAAAACTGTTTTTT.

This chain joins TRBV28 and TRBJ2-1; weak D call: TRBD1 (5 bases). The V end was cut by 5 bases, the J end by 8 bases, with 13 bases between. Germline V gene sequence: CDR1 MDHEN, CDR2 SYDVKM. CDR3 length: 13 amino acids. CDR3 nucleotide sequence: TGTGCCAGCAGTGTGACAGTTCCATATGAGCAGTTCTTC. This encodes CASSVTVPYEQFF.

This chain uses TRBV18 with TRBJ2-7; D may be TRBD2 (7 bases). CDR1 and CDR2 from the germline V gene are KGHSH and LQKENI. The CDR3 consists of 16 residues. Trimming cost V 3 bases and J 4 bases, with 19 bases left between them. CDR3 in DNA: TGTGCCAGCTCACCGTCACAGGGCCGGGGGGATTACGAGCAGTACTTC. Its protein product is CASSPSQGRGDYEQYF.

This clone appeared once. CDR3 in DNA: TGCAGCGCATCTGACATCGGGGGTGAAAAACTGTTTTTT. This encodes CSASDIGGEKLFF. The J gene is TRBJ1-4, the V gene TRBV29-1; D perhaps matches TRBD1 (5 bases). Germline V gene sequence: CDR1 SQVTM, CDR2 ANQGSEA. V was cut by 7 bases and J by 7 bases, with 16 bases left in between. CDR3 length: 13 residues.

The count of this clone is one. The chain combines TRBV5-6 with TRBJ1-2; 11 bases fit TRBD1. CDR3 length: 16 residues. Trimming cost V 4 bases and J 7 bases; bases outside gene matches: 12. Germline-derived CDR1 and CDR2 are SGHDT and YYEEEE. CDR3 sequence (DNA): TGTGCCAGCAGCCCCGGGACAGGGGGTGTTACAGGTGGCTACACCTTC. As protein: CASSPGTGGVTGGYTF. The whole variable domain, remainder taken from reference TRBV5-6 and TRBJ1-2, is DAGVTQSPTHLIKTRGQQVTLRCSPKSGHDTVSWYQQALGQGPQFIFQYYEEEERQRGNFPDRFSGHQFPNYSSELNVNALLLGDSALYLCASSPGTGGVTGGYTFGSGTRLTVV.

This clone showed up just once. V gene TRBV11-2 combines with J gene TRBJ2-7, with D perhaps matching TRBD2 (6 bases). V was pared by 7 bases and J by 1 base, with 14 bases between. This CDR3 has 14 residues. Germline V CDR1 and CDR2: SGHAT, FQNNGV. The CDR3 spells CASNPGLASYEQYF. CDR3 in DNA: TGTGCCAGCAACCCGGGTCTAGCGTCCTACGAGCAGTACTTC.

This sequence joins TRBV7-6 and TRBJ1-3; D is unresolved. Germline CDR1 is SGHVS and CDR2 is FNYEAQ. CDR3 length equals 15 residues. The V end was cut by 3 bases, the J end by 0 bases, with 9 bases between. The CDR3 spells CASSFGRGSGNTIYF. The CDR3 nucleotides are TGTGCCAGCAGCTTCGGGCGGGGCTCTGGAAACACCATATATTTT.